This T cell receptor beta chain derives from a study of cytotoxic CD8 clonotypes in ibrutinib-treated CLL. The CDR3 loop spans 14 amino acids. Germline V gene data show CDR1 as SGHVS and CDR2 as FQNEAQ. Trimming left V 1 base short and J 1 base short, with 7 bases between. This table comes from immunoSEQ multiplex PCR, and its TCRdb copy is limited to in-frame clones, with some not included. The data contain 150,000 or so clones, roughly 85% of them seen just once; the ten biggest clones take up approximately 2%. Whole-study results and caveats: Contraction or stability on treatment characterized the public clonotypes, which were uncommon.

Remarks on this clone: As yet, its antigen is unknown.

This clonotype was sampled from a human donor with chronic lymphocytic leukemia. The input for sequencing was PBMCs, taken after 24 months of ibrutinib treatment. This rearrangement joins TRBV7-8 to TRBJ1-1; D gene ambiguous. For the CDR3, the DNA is TGTGCCAGCAGCTTAGGCAGAAAGAACACTGAAGCTTTCTTT. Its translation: CASSLGRKNTEAFF.